The clone carrying this T cell receptor beta chain showed up just once. The entry originates in a study of blood T cell repertoires in COVID-19. Trimming shortened V by 0 bases and J by 2 bases, and 10 bases separated the two germline ends. This CDR3 has 15 residues. The germline V gene has CDR1 SGHNT and CDR2 YYREEE (reference sequence). This table comes from immunoSEQ multiplex PCR, and its TCRdb copy is limited to in-frame clones, with some not included. The sample consists of roughly 180,000 clones, 79% of them appearing once. The Seattle patients joined while their infection was active and were tracked longitudinally afterward.

The source material was peripheral blood. The sequence was collected from an older woman with COVID-19, enrolled during active disease. The rearrangement uses TRBV5-4 and TRBJ2-3; tentatively, D is TRBD2 (6 bases). Here the CDR3 DNA reads TGTGCCAGCAGCTTGGGGACTACCAACACAGATACGCAGTATTTT. Its translation: CASSLGTTNTDTQYF.